This entry lists 27 T cell receptor beta chains sequenced from one sample in a study of T cell repertoires in cytomegalovirus infection (dated by TCRdb to between 2018 and 2021). These receptors' antigens are unknown. The treatment or condition label for this specimen denotes: in vitro stimulation with specific CMV peptide epitopes to enrich CMV-specific T cells. Data came from an Illumina HiSeq 1500. The public reads were reanalyzed by TCRdb: fastp trimming at Q25, MiXCR alignment, in-frame beta chains only. When rows share a CDR3 protein, they turn into one entry using the most common DNA and genes. The sample profile shows fewer than 950,000 distinct CDR3 sequences; 32% of them were found once. The top ten clones comprise around 12% of the sample. The starting material was cultured CD8+ T cells from PBMCs, obtained from culture after CMV antigen stimulation. Receptors originate from a human donor in good health (CMV status not recorded). Some clones in this sample may be carry-over from other donors' samples.

This chain links TRBV7-9 with TRBJ2-7, with TRBD2 identical over 8 bases. The CDR3 is made up of 13 amino acids. V lost 8 bases and J lost 5; bases outside the gene matches: 8. Looked up from germline, CDR1 is SEHNR and CDR2 is FQNEAQ (reference sequence). CDR3 region: CASSRGGPNEQYF. Here the CDR3 DNA reads TGTGCCAGCTCCCGGGGGGGTCCGAACGAGCAGTACTTC.

The rearrangement uses TRBV7-6 and TRBJ2-1; D is unresolved. Germline CDR1 reads SGHVS; CDR2 reads FNYEAQ. This CDR3 has 16 amino acids. Trimming took 5 bases from V and 2 from J, leaving 16 bases between them. The CDR3 is CASSPSSVRPYNEQFF. In DNA, the CDR3 is TGTGCCAGCAGCCCGTCGAGCGTCCGCCCCTACAATGAGCAGTTCTTC.

V gene TRBV12-3 or TRBV12-4 combines with J gene TRBJ2-2; D is perhaps TRBD2 (6 bases). The CDR3 runs to 16 residues. The V end was cut by 3 bases, the J end by 6 bases, with 17 bases between. The CDR3: CASSFNGGKGSGELFF. CDR3 coding DNA: TGTGCCAGCAGTTTTAATGGGGGGAAAGGATCCGGGGAGCTGTTTTTT.

This clonotype was counted at least ten times. The J gene is TRBJ2-3, the V gene TRBV7-6; 11 nucleotides match TRBD2. The CDR3 loop spans 16 amino acids. Germline V gives CDR1 SGHVS, CDR2 FNYEAQ. After removal of 5 bases from V and 0 bases from J, the junction contained 4 bases not matched to a gene. DNA of the CDR3: TGTGCCAGCAGCATTAGACTAGCGGGGAGCACAGATACGCAGTATTTT. Translated, it gives CASSIRLAGSTDTQYF.

This clonotype was picked up many times. V is TRBV7-8 and J is TRBJ1-5, with 8 bases lining up with TRBD1. V gave up 3 bases and J gave up 3 bases; unmatched junction bases: 7. Germline V gives CDR1 SGHVS, CDR2 FQNEAQ. CDR3 size: 16 residues. CDR3 residues: CASSFRDRRINQPQHF. The CDR3 DNA reads TGTGCCAGCAGCTTCCGGGACAGGAGAATCAATCAGCCCCAGCATTTT.

The sample holds many counts of this clonotype. The chain carries TRBV7-2 and TRBJ1-5; D might be TRBD1 (6 bases). CDR1 is SGHTA, CDR2 FQGNSA, per germline. The CDR3 runs 18 residues. The V end was cut by 2 bases, the J end by 0 bases, with 17 bases between. The CDR3 region has the DNA TGTGCCAGCAGCTTAAGGGAACAGGGCTACTATAGCAATCAGCCCCAGCATTTT. This translates into CASSLREQGYYSNQPQHF.

This clonotype occurred many times. The rearrangement uses TRBV7-2 and TRBJ2-1, with D unclear. CDR3 size: 14 residues. Germline CDR1 reads SGHTA; CDR2 reads FQGNSA. V was cut by 2 bases and J by 10 bases, with 15 bases left in between. The CDR3 spells CASSLLSIRREQFF. In DNA form, the CDR3 reads TGTGCCAGCAGCTTATTGTCCATTCGTAGGGAGCAGTTCTTC.

The V gene is TRBV4-1, the J gene TRBJ2-6; no definite D call. CDR3 length equals 17 residues. Germline CDR1 MGHRA, CDR2 YSYEKL. V was shortened by 2 bases and J by 0 bases, with 11 bases between the two germline ends. The CDR3 DNA follows: TGCGCCAGCAGCCAAATTCTCCAGCCCTCTGGGGCCAACGTCCTGACTTTC. It is translated as CASSQILQPSGANVLTF.

In its sample, this clonotype was seen many times. J is TRBJ1-1 and V is TRBV7-6; no firm D call. With 3 bases removed from V and 0 bases from J, the gap between germline ends came to 8 bases. In germline, CDR1 is SGHVS, CDR2 FNYEAQ. The CDR3 consists of 14 residues. The CDR3 bases are TGTGCCAGCAGCTTCGATCATCTGAACACTGAAGCTTTCTTT. This sequence encodes CASSFDHLNTEAFF.

The rearrangement joins TRBV27 to TRBJ2-2, with 10 bases identical to TRBD1. The CDR3 sequence is 15 residues long. CDR1 is MNHEY, CDR2 SMNVEV, per germline (reference sequence). The V and J ends lost 6 bases and 3 bases, in that order; junction bases with no gene match: 4. The CDR3 region has the DNA TGTGCCAGCAGGGGACAGGGGAGGGACACCGGGGAGCTGTTTTTT. Protein product: CASRGQGRDTGELFF.

A note on this clonotype: Sequence at one end of the junction differs from germline and may be a read error. This rearrangement joins TRBV28 to TRBJ1-2; 7 bases fit TRBD1. The CDR3 totals 14 residues. Per the germline V gene, CDR1 is MDHEN and CDR2 is SYDVKM. The CDR3 loop reads CVSTPDRFGYGYTF. The CDR3 nucleotides read TGTGTCAGCACCCCGGACAGGTTCGGCTATGGCTACACCTTC.

The V call is TRBV7-9, the J call TRBJ2-3, with 9 bases aligning to TRBD2. V shed 2 bases and J 4 bases; nucleotides not matched to a gene: 7. Per the germline V gene, CDR1 is SEHNR and CDR2 is FQNEAQ (reference sequence). CDR3 length equals 16 residues. In DNA, the CDR3 is TGTGCCAGCAGCTTATCCCTCGCGGGGGGGCCAGATACGCAGTATTTT. This sequence encodes CASSLSLAGGPDTQYF.

This clonotype was detected only a few times. This chain uses TRBV6-1 with TRBJ1-2, with TRBD1 as a possible D gene (5 bases). Trimming shortened V by 7 bases and J by 2 bases, and 14 bases separated the two germline ends. This CDR3 has 14 amino acids. Germline CDR1 and CDR2: MNHNS and SASEGT. In nucleotides, the CDR3 is TGTGCCAGCATGCTCGGTGGGGGAAACTATGGCTACACCTTC. It translates to CASMLGGGNYGYTF.

The V gene is TRBV27, the J gene TRBJ1-1, with D possibly being TRBD1 (5 bases). The ends were cut back, 8 bases at V and 6 bases at J, with 10 bases in the middle. This CDR3 is built from 11 residues. Germline CDR1 reads MNHEY; CDR2 reads SMNVEV (reference sequence). The CDR3 here is CASRRGSEAFF. The CDR3 coding sequence is TGTGCCAGCCGGAGGGGTTCTGAAGCTTTCTTT.

This clonotype was recorded a few times. The J gene is TRBJ2-3, the V gene TRBV7-3, with 9 nucleotides matching TRBD2. Germline-derived CDR1 and CDR2 are SGHTA and FQGTGA. The CDR3 contains 17 residues. V lost 0 bases, J lost 4 bases, and 8 bases stayed unmatched. The chain's CDR3 is CASSLTAGGLLADTQYF. The CDR3 coding sequence is TGTGCCAGCAGCTTAACCGCGGGGGGGCTATTAGCAGATACGCAGTATTTT.

The rearrangement uses TRBV7-9 and TRBJ2-2; possibly TRBD2 for D (7 bases). V lost 5 bases and J lost 3, with 13 bases in between. Per germline, CDR1 SEHNR and CDR2 FQNEAQ (reference sequence). The CDR3 loop spans 15 amino acids. The CDR3 nucleotides are TGTGCCAGCAGCGGGGGGGCATCGGACACCGGGGAGCTGTTTTTT. Its protein product is CASSGGASDTGELFF.

This clonotype was seen more than once but under ten times. The chain has TRBV27 and TRBJ2-7, with TRBD1 identical over 10 bases. This CDR3 region has 15 residues. V dropped 7 bases and J dropped 4; count of bases not matched to a gene: 10. Per germline, CDR1 MNHEY and CDR2 SMNVEV (reference sequence). CDR3 in amino acids: CASTRTGGSRYEQYV. The CDR3 bases are TGTGCCAGCACTAGGACAGGGGGGTCCCGGTACGAGCAGTACGTC.

V gene TRBV15 combines with J gene TRBJ1-1, with D maybe TRBD1 (5 bases). The V gene lost 0 bases and the J gene lost 5 bases, with 10 bases spanning the gap. The CDR3 length is 14 residues. Germline-derived CDR1 and CDR2 are LNHNV and YYDKDF (reference sequence). The CDR3 DNA sequence: TGTGCCACCAGCAGAGATGTGGGGGGAACTGAAGCTTTCTTT. Translation gives CATSRDVGGTEAFF.

The rearrangement links TRBV15 to TRBJ1-4, with D possibly being TRBD1 (6 bases). Trimming took off 3 bases at V and 8 bases at J, with 16 bases between the two ends. Per germline, CDR1 LNHNV and CDR2 YYDKDF (reference sequence). This CDR3 is 15 amino acids long. The CDR3 loop is CATSRFRGGGEKLFF. CDR3 sequence (DNA): TGTGCCACCAGCAGGTTCAGGGGAGGGGGGGAAAAACTGTTTTTT.

A note on this clonotype: One end of the junction fails to match germline, which may point to a read error. In DNA form, the CDR3 reads TGTGCCAGCAGCTTCACCGGGGGGGCCTCTTACGAGCAGTACTTC. This encodes CASSFTGGASYEQYF. The chain links TRBV4-1 to TRBJ2-7; 8 bases are a match to TRBD2. This CDR3 comprises 15 residues. Germline V gene sequence: CDR1 MGHRA, CDR2 YSYEKL.

The chain combines TRBV12-3 or TRBV12-4 with TRBJ2-1; the D gene is possibly TRBD1 (6 bases). V dropped 2 bases and J dropped 5 bases, with 7 bases sitting between them. The CDR3 sequence is 13 residues long. The CDR3 DNA follows: TGTGCCAGCAGTTTACCAGGGGACAATGAGCAGTTCTTC. It codes for CASSLPGDNEQFF.

Only a few counts were recorded for this clonotype. The chain's CDR3 is CAISEGLPQPQHF. The CDR3 region has the DNA TGTGCCATCAGTGAAGGGTTACCTCAGCCCCAGCATTTT. The J gene is TRBJ1-5, the V gene TRBV10-3; no firm D call. V dropped 3 bases and J dropped 6 bases, with 9 bases sitting between them. This CDR3 has 13 residues. Germline CDR1 reads ENHRY; CDR2 reads SYGVKD.

The V gene is TRBV28, the J gene TRBJ1-5; 8 nucleotides agree with TRBD1. The germline CDR1 and CDR2 sequences are MDHEN and SYDVKM. There are 14 residues in the CDR3. The V and J ends lost 7 bases and 1 base, in that order; junction bases with no gene match: 3. CDR3 sequence reads: CASKRTGSNQPQHF. The CDR3 DNA follows: TGTGCCAGCAAAAGGACAGGGAGCAATCAGCCCCAGCATTTT. Supplemented by reference TRBV28 and TRBJ1-5, the full variable domain reads DVKVTQSSRYLVKRTGEKVFLECVQDMDHENMFWYRQDPGLGLRLIYFSYDVKMKEKGDIPEGYSVSREKKERFSLILESASTNQTSMYLCASKRTGSNQPQHFGDGTRLSIL.

This clonotype was seen a few times. The chain joins TRBV28 to TRBJ1-2, with D unresolved. V gave up 4 bases and J gave up 0 bases, with 15 bases separating them. Germline CDR1 and CDR2: MDHEN and SYDVKM. The CDR3 has 16 residues. CDR3 loop: CASSSRRGSPNYGYTF. CDR3 bases: TGTGCCAGCAGTTCCCGACGGGGATCGCCTAACTATGGCTACACCTTC.

The J gene is TRBJ1-5, the V gene TRBV12-3 or TRBV12-4; D might be TRBD1 (5 bases). This CDR3 has 16 amino acids. Between the trimmed V and J ends, which lost 1 base and 9 bases, there was a span of 19 bases. This CDR3 is CASSLGSGTSGSPQHF. For the CDR3, the DNA is TGTGCCAGCAGTTTAGGGAGCGGGACCTCTGGATCGCCCCAGCATTTT.

The rearrangement uses TRBV27 and TRBJ2-1; weak D call: TRBD2 (5 bases). There are 16 residues in the CDR3. V lost 5 bases and J 0 bases, leaving 14 bases between the germline ends. Germline lookup yields CDR1 MNHEY and CDR2 SMNVEV (reference sequence). In DNA form, the CDR3 reads TGTGCCAGCAGTCCCTCAACGAGGGTCTCCTACAATGAGCAGTTCTTC. Its translation: CASSPSTRVSYNEQFF.

The chain combines TRBV7-9 with TRBJ2-1, with 7 nucleotides matching TRBD1. The ends lost 6 bases at V and 1 base at J; junction bases unmatched: 24. There are 21 residues in the CDR3. In germline, CDR1 is SEHNR, CDR2 FQNEAQ (reference sequence). This chain's CDR3 is CASSIDRVPNDPRRSYNEQFF. Written as DNA, the CDR3 is TGTGCCAGCAGTATCGACAGGGTTCCCAATGACCCCCGGAGGTCCTACAATGAGCAGTTCTTC.